This TCR beta chain emerged from a study of blood T cell repertoires in COVID-19. On the study more broadly: There were acute and convalescent COVID-19 samples, and they came from the United States, Italy and Spain.

In its sample, this clone was seen a few times. The assay was immunoSEQ multiplex PCR, and TCRdb's table has in-frame clones only and misses some. Here the sample spans under 250,000 clones, more than 65% being singletons. Germline loops: CDR1 SGHTA, CDR2 FQGNSA. V gave up 5 bases and J gave up 3 bases; unmatched junction bases: 3. The CDR3 contains 14 residues. The rearrangement links TRBV7-2 to TRBJ1-2; 10 nucleotides align to TRBD1. The TCR comes from a man in his forties or fifties with active or convalescent COVID-19. The sample consisted of peripheral blood. This chain's CDR3 is CASSPDRGDYGYTF. DNA of the CDR3: TGTGCCAGCAGCCCGGACAGGGGGGACTATGGCTACACCTTC.